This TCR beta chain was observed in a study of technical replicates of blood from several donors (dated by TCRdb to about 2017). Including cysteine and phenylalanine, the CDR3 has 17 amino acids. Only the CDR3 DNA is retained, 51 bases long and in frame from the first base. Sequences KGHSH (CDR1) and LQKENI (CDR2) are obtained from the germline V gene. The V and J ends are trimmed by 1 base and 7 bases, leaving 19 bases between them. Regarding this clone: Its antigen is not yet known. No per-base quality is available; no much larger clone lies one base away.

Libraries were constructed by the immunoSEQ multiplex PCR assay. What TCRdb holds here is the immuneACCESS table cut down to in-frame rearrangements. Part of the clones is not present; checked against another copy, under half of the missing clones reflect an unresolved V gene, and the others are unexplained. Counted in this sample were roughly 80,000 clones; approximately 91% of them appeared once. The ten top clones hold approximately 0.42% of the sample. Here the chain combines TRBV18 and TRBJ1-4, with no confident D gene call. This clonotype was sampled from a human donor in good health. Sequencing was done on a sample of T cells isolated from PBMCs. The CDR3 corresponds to CASSPLGGTVGGEKLFF. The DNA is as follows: TGTGCCAGCTCACCACTAGGAGGAACAGTCGGTGGTGAAAAACTGTTTTTT. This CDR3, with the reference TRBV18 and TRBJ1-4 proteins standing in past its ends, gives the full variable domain NAGVMQNPRHLVRRRGQEARLRCSPMKGHSHVYWYRQLPEEGLKFMVYLQKENIIDESGMPKERFSAEFPKEGPSILRIQQVVRGDSAAYFCASSPLGGTVGGEKLFFGSGTQLSVL.